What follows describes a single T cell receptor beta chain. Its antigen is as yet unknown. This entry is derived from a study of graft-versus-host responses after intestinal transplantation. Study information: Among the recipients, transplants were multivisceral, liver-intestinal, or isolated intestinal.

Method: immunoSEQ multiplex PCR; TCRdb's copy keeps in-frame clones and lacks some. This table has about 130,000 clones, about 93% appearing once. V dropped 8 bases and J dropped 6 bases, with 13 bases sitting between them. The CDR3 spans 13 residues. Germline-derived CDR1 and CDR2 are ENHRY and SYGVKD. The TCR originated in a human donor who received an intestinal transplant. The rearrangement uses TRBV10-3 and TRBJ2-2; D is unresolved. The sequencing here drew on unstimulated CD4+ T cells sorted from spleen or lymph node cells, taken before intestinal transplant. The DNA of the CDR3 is TGTGCCATCCAAGACTCGGGCGCCGGGGAGCTGTTTTTT. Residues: CAIQDSGAGELFF.